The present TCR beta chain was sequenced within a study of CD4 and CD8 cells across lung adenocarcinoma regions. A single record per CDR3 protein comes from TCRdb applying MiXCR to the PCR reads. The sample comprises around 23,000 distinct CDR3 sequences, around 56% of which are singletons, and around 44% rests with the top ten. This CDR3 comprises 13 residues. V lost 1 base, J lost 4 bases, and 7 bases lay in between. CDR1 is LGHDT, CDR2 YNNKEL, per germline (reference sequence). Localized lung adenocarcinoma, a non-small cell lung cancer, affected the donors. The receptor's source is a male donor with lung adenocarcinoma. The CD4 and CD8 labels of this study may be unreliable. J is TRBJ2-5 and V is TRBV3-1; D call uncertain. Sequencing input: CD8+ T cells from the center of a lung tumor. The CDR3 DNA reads TGTGCCAGCAGCCAAGGAGTAGGAGAGACCCAGTACTTC. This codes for CASSQGVGETQYF.